This record looks at one TCR beta chain sequence and its context. What it recognizes is unknown. The sample is drawn from a study of cytomegalovirus exposure and HLA in healthy donors. The study's findings and limits: High sensitivity and specificity were reportedly achieved when the classifier diagnosed cytomegalovirus status. A later analysis showed TCR association rates differing by HLA locus, peaking at DRB1 and lowest at HLA-C. Being productive about 87% or about 30% of the time was typical of most TCR beta V segments in an earlier analysis.

The CDR3 is made up of 12 amino acids. V lost 7 bases to trimming and J lost 2 bases; unmatched junction nucleotides: 1. Germline loops: CDR1 MNHEY, CDR2 SVGAGI. The donors (healthy individuals) were bone marrow donors. With 60 Vbeta and 13 Jbeta primers, the PCR was carried out. Method: immunoSEQ multiplex PCR; TCRdb's copy keeps in-frame clones and lacks some. There are roughly 120,000 clones in the sample; roughly 66% occur only once, and 2.2% lies in the top ten. The V and J genes are TRBV6-5 and TRBJ2-7, with 8 bases that match TRBD1. Material: PBMCs. The TCR was taken from a woman aged 25-40 years in good health and CMV-seronegative. The CDR3 here is CASKDRAYEQYF. The CDR3 bases are TGTGCCAGCAAGGACAGGGCCTACGAGCAGTACTTC.